The entry below gives a single T cell receptor (beta chain) sequence along with its context. Its antigen remains unidentified. Via MiXCR, TCRdb re-called the reads, giving one row per CDR3 protein. The sample includes fewer than 200,000 distinct CDR3 sequences, over 13% of them seen just once. The data derive from a study of T cell repertoires in cytomegalovirus infection. Study-wide results and limits: The study found HLA-C-restricted CMV-specific TCR beta clonotypes dominating the ex vivo response.

J was trimmed by 1 base and V by 11 bases; bases with no gene match: 6. The CDR3 length is 13 residues. CDR1 is MNHEY, CDR2 SVGEGT, per germline. Sequencing used PBMCs. The chain links TRBV6-2 or TRBV6-3 to TRBJ2-5; 8 positions agree with TRBD1. The receptor was derived from a human donor in good health (CMV status not recorded). Some clones in this sample may be carry-over from other donors' samples. The CDR3 loop reads CAHNQGAQETQYF. The CDR3 region has the DNA TGTGCCCATAACCAGGGGGCCCAAGAGACCCAGTACTTC.